This entry lists 22 T cell receptor beta chains sequenced from one sample in a study of T cell responses to AZD1222 COVID-19 vaccine. Sequencing used immunoSEQ multiplex PCR; TCRdb keeps in-frame clones, though not all of them. Of over 110,000 clones in the sample, roughly 90% were seen once. This specimen was peripheral blood, taken 28 days after the second AZD1222 dose. The source is an adult who received the AZD1222 COVID-19 vaccine.

This clone has only one observation. The chain employs TRBV28 and TRBJ2-5, with D uncertain. Germline CDR1 MDHEN, CDR2 SYDVKM. The CDR3 is made up of 14 amino acids. V lost 7 bases and J lost 2, with 14 bases in between. The CDR3 here is CASTRWPEQETQYF. Written as DNA, the CDR3 is TGTGCCAGCACTAGGTGGCCAGAGCAAGAGACCCAGTACTTC.

CDR3 sequence (DNA): TGTGCCAGCAGGGCCCGGGATCTGGGGCCTAACTATGGCTACACCTTC. Translating it yields CASRARDLGPNYGYTF. The chain links TRBV7-9 to TRBJ1-2; D may be TRBD1 (5 bases). Germline CDR1 is SEHNR and CDR2 is FQNEAQ (reference sequence). CDR3 size: 16 residues. The V and J ends lost 6 bases and 0 bases respectively, with 17 bases between them.

V gene TRBV19 combines with J gene TRBJ2-1, with 8 bases aligning to TRBD1. This CDR3 contains 17 residues. Per the germline V gene, CDR1 is LNHDA and CDR2 is SQIVND (reference sequence). The V and J ends lost 5 bases and 8 bases, in that order; junction bases with no gene match: 17. The CDR3: CASSPAEDRVSNYEQFF. The CDR3 coding sequence is TGTGCCAGTAGTCCTGCCGAGGACAGGGTTTCTAACTATGAGCAGTTCTTC.

Only one count was recorded for this clone. The J gene is TRBJ2-5, the V gene TRBV9; D is undetermined. This CDR3 has 16 amino acids. Germline values: CDR1 SGDLS, CDR2 YYNGEE. Trimming shortened V by 0 bases and J by 2 bases, and 14 bases separated the two germline ends. CDR3 region: CASSVAVPGIQETQYF. The CDR3 region has the DNA TGTGCCAGCAGCGTAGCGGTGCCAGGTATTCAAGAGACCCAGTACTTC.

In this sample, this clone turned up once. The chain uses TRBV9 and TRBJ2-3; 10 positions agree with TRBD2. CDR1 is SGDLS and CDR2 is YYNGEE in the germline V gene. Germline trimming cut 0 bases from V and 2 bases from J; bases unmatched to any gene: 3. The CDR3 loop spans 16 amino acids. The CDR3 sequence is CASSVASGGDTDTQYF. The CDR3 DNA reads as TGTGCCAGCAGCGTAGCTAGCGGGGGTGACACAGATACGCAGTATTTT.

The chain carries TRBV5-5 and TRBJ1-1; D ambiguous. The CDR3 contains 15 residues. The V end lost 2 bases, the J end lost 5 bases, and 16 bases lay between the germline ends. The germline V gene encodes CDR1 SGHKS and CDR2 YYEKEE (reference sequence). CDR3 loop: CASSLPGQGRTEAFF. The CDR3 nucleotides read TGTGCCAGCAGCTTACCGGGCCAAGGAAGGACTGAAGCTTTCTTT.

The chain combines TRBV11-2 with TRBJ1-3, with D possibly being TRBD1 (5 bases). Germline-derived CDR1 and CDR2 are SGHAT and FQNNGV. The CDR3 loop spans 14 amino acids. The germline V and J ends were trimmed by 1 base and 2 bases, with 6 bases remaining between them. The CDR3 DNA follows: TGTGCCAGCAGCTTAGCGGGGGCTGGAAACACCATATATTTT. This sequence encodes CASSLAGAGNTIYF. The complete variable domain, with remaining parts taken from reference TRBV11-2 and TRBJ1-3, reads EAGVAQSPRYKIIEKRQSVAFWCNPISGHATLYWYQQILGQGPKLLIQFQNNGVVDDSQLPKDRFSAERLKGVDSTLKIQPAKLEDSAVYLCASSLAGAGNTIYFGEGSWLTVV.

CDR3 DNA sequence: TGTGCCAGCAGTGTGGGACAGGCGGGCAATCAGCCCCAGCATTTT. Its translation is CASSVGQAGNQPQHF. V is TRBV2 and J is TRBJ1-5; TRBD1 matches 8 bases. The CDR3 is made up of 15 amino acids. V shed 4 bases, J shed 2 bases, and the junction held 4 bases outside the gene matches. Germline CDR1 SNHLY, CDR2 FYNNEI.

The CDR3 here is CASSLVQWDQETQYF. CDR3 coding DNA: TGTGCCAGCAGCTTGGTTCAGTGGGACCAAGAGACCCAGTACTTC. This chain joins TRBV5-6 and TRBJ2-5; D not certain. With 0 bases removed from V and 0 bases from J, the gap between germline ends came to 9 bases. The V gene's germline CDR1 is SGHDT and CDR2 YYEEEE. The CDR3 contains 15 residues.

This CDR3 reads CATSETGHGYTF. In DNA, the CDR3 is TGTGCCACCAGTGAGACAGGGCATGGCTACACCTTC. The chain recombines TRBV24-1 with TRBJ1-2, with 7 bases identical to TRBD1. Trimming removed 4 bases from V and 6 bases from J; junction bases left unmatched: 1. The germline V gene has CDR1 KGHDR and CDR2 SFDVKD. The CDR3 length is 12 residues.

The rearrangement joins TRBV5-4 to TRBJ1-4; D is uncertain. Germline V gene lookup returns CDR1 SGHNT and CDR2 YYREEE (reference sequence). The V end lost 1 base, the J end lost 8 bases, and 12 bases lay between the germline ends. The CDR3 runs 14 residues. This CDR3 reads CASSLPGEEEKLFF. The CDR3 nucleotides are TGTGCCAGCAGCTTGCCGGGAGAGGAGGAAAAACTGTTTTTT.

This clone was seen just once. This chain links TRBV6-1 with TRBJ2-7; TRBD1 matches at 11 bases. The CDR3 loop spans 16 amino acids. Losses at the gene ends were 2 bases for V and 0 bases for J; bases not matched to a gene: 3. CDR1 MNHNS and CDR2 SASEGT come from the germline V gene. CDR3 coding DNA: TGTGCCAGCAGTGAACAAGGGACAGGGGGCTCCTACGAGCAGTACTTC. Translated, it gives CASSEQGTGGSYEQYF.

J is TRBJ1-6 and V is TRBV4-1; D gene unclear. Trimming left V 8 bases short and J 7 bases short, with 15 bases between. The CDR3 is 14 amino acids. Germline values: CDR1 MGHRA, CDR2 YSYEKL. CDR3 residues: CASGPGPQNSPLHF. In DNA, the CDR3 is TGCGCCAGCGGCCCCGGGCCTCAGAATTCACCCCTCCACTTT.

The chain couples TRBV3-1 (or the pseudogene TRBV3-2) to TRBJ2-1, with 9 nucleotides matching TRBD2. Germline CDR1 LGHDT, CDR2 YNNKEL (reference sequence). The CDR3 runs to 14 residues. Trimming cost V 1 base and J 7 bases; bases outside gene matches: 2. CDR3 nucleotide sequence: TGTGCCAGCAGCCAAGGCACTAGCGGGAATGAGCAGTTCTTC. Translating gives CASSQGTSGNEQFF.

The CDR3 region is CSVRGTGSKAGELFF. The CDR3, as DNA: TGCAGCGTTAGAGGGACAGGGTCGAAGGCCGGGGAGCTGTTTTTT. This chain uses TRBV29-1 with TRBJ2-2, with 9 bases matching TRBD1. Germline trimming cut 5 bases from V and 6 bases from J; bases unmatched to any gene: 10. Per germline, CDR1 SQVTM and CDR2 ANQGSEA. The CDR3 spans 15 residues.

V usage is TRBV19 and J usage is TRBJ2-5, with D unresolved. Germline assignment: CDR1 LNHDA and CDR2 SQIVND (reference sequence). The CDR3 extends over 13 amino acids. V lost 1 base, J lost 3 bases, and 6 bases lay in between. The CDR3 spells CASSIGGKETQYF. CDR3 DNA: TGTGCCAGTAGTATAGGTGGGAAAGAGACCCAGTACTTC.

This chain connects TRBV9 to TRBJ1-2; tentative D call: TRBD1 (5 bases). The CDR3 contains 15 residues. Trimming cost V 3 bases and J 4 bases, with 16 bases left between them. Looked up from germline, CDR1 is SGDLS and CDR2 is YYNGEE. In nucleotides, the CDR3 is TGTGCCAGCAGCGAGGAGGCAGGGTTCGCCTATGGCTACACCTTC. It translates to CASSEEAGFAYGYTF.

This chain connects TRBV9 to TRBJ2-7; TRBD1 matches at 7 bases. The CDR3 is made up of 14 amino acids. Germline trimming cut 3 bases from V and 3 bases from J; bases unmatched to any gene: 6. In germline, CDR1 is SGDLS, CDR2 YYNGEE. CDR3 protein: CASSGRDSDYEQYF. The CDR3 bases are TGTGCCAGCAGCGGCCGGGACAGCGACTACGAGCAGTACTTC.

This clone was seen only once. The V gene is TRBV14, the J gene TRBJ2-7; possible D gene TRBD1, 6 bases. CDR3 length equals 13 residues. Germline CDR1 is SGHDN and CDR2 is FVKESK. Trimming took 11 bases from V and 3 from J, leaving 17 bases between them. CDR3 nucleotides: TGTGCCGTTACCGGGCAGGGGAACTACGAGCAGTACGTC. Its translation is CAVTGQGNYEQYV.

The chain has TRBV5-5 and TRBJ2-7; D may be TRBD1 or TRBD2 (5 bases each). The CDR3 spans 16 residues. The germline gives CDR1 SGHKS, CDR2 YYEKEE (reference sequence). Trimming removed 0 bases from V and 1 base from J, with 14 bases in between. CDR3 in DNA: TGTGCCAGCAGCTTGGTCCCCCGGGACGGATCCTACGAGCAGTACGTC. This codes for CASSLVPRDGSYEQYV.

The chain uses TRBV30 and TRBJ2-3, with 9 bases identical to TRBD2. Trimming cost V 3 bases and J 5 bases; bases outside gene matches: 9. This CDR3 is built from 15 residues. The germline gives CDR1 GTSNPN, CDR2 SVGIG (reference sequence). The CDR3 nucleotides are TGTGCCTGGAGGGCTGCGGGGGGGGGCAAAGATACGCAGTATTTT. Translated: CAWRAAGGGKDTQYF.

The CDR3 bases are TGCGCCAGCAGCTTGGCGGGGGCTCGTGAAAAACTGTTTTTT. It encodes CASSLAGAREKLFF. This rearrangement joins TRBV5-1 to TRBJ1-4, with a tentative D call TRBD1 (6 bases). V was trimmed by 0 bases and J by 7 bases, leaving 10 bases between them. The CDR3 runs to 14 residues. CDR1 is SGHRS and CDR2 is YFSETQ in the germline V gene. Full variable domain (rest looked up from reference TRBV5-1 and TRBJ1-4): KAGVTQTPRYLIKTRGQQVTLSCSPISGHRSVSWYQQTPGQGLQFLFEYFSETQRNKGNFPGRFSGRQFSNSRSEMNVSTLELGDSALYLCASSLAGAREKLFFGSGTQLSVL.